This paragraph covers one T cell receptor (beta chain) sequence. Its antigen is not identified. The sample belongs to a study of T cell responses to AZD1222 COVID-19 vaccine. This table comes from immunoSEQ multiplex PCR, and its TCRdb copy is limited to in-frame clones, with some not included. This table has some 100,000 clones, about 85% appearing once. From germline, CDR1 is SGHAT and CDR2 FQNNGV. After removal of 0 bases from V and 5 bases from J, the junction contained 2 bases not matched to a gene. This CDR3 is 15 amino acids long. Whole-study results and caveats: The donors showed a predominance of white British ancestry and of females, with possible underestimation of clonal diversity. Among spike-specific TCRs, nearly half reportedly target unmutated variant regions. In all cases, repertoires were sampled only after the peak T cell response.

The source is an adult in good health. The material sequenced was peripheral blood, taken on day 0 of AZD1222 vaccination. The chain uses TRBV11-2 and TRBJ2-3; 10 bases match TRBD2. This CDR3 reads CASSLDRTSGDTQYF. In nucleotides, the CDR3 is TGTGCCAGCAGCTTAGATAGGACTAGCGGAGATACGCAGTATTTT. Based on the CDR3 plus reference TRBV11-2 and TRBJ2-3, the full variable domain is EAGVAQSPRYKIIEKRQSVAFWCNPISGHATLYWYQQILGQGPKLLIQFQNNGVVDDSQLPKDRFSAERLKGVDSTLKIQPAKLEDSAVYLCASSLDRTSGDTQYFGPGTRLTVL.